A single sample gave rise to the 10 T cell receptor beta chains below, sequenced in a study of CD8+ T cells in alopecia areata. Treatment given: oral pan-JAK inhibitor, 5-10 mg twice daily. Extracted from the samples, RNA was reverse transcribed into cDNA to serve as the sequencing template. TCRdb's table, derived via immunoSEQ multiplex PCR, lists solely in-frame clones and lacks some. Of over 100,000 clones listed, 53% were seen once; the top ten hold roughly 0.5%. The input for sequencing was CD4+ T cells sorted from blood, taken at week 4, from a patient treated with tofacitinib. These receptors all come from a human donor with alopecia areata.

This rearrangement joins TRBV29-1 to TRBJ2-1, with TRBD1 matching over 9 bases. V shed 1 base and J 14 bases; nucleotides not matched to a gene: 9. The CDR3 spans 13 residues. Looked up from germline, CDR1 is SQVTM and CDR2 is ANQGSEA. The CDR3 region has the DNA TGCAGCGTTGAAGTGAGTCCGGGACAGGGAAAGTTCTTC. It specifies CSVEVSPGQGKFF.

The genes are TRBV7-9 and TRBJ1-2; no definite D call. CDR1 SEHNR and CDR2 FQNEAQ come from the germline V gene (reference sequence). The CDR3 contains 12 residues. V dropped 6 bases and J dropped 2 bases, with 7 bases sitting between them. The CDR3 DNA reads as TGTGCCAGCAGGCGCGAGAACTATGGCTACACCTTC. The encoded protein is CASRRENYGYTF.

The genes are TRBV7-9 and TRBJ1-5; 7 positions match TRBD1. CDR3 length: 13 amino acids. Looked up from germline, CDR1 is SEHNR and CDR2 is FQNEAQ (reference sequence). The trim removed 1 base at V and 6 bases at J, leaving 0 bases unmatched. CDR3 in DNA: TGTGCCAGCAGCTTAGGACAGGGTCAGCCCCAGCATTTT. Translation: CASSLGQGQPQHF.

J is TRBJ2-5 and V is TRBV15, with D possibly matching TRBD2 (6 bases). The CDR3 contains 16 residues. The germline V and J ends were trimmed by 1 base and 0 bases, with 12 bases remaining between them. Looked up from germline, CDR1 is LNHNV and CDR2 is YYDKDF (reference sequence). CDR3 in DNA: TGTGCCACCAGCAGAGGTCCAGCGGGTCACCAAGAGACCCAGTACTTC. The encoded protein is CATSRGPAGHQETQYF. Supplemented by reference TRBV15 and TRBJ2-5, the full variable domain reads DAMVIQNPRYQVTQFGKPVTLSCSQTLNHNVMYWYQQKSSQAPKLLFHYYDKDFNNEADTPDNFQSRRPNTSFCFLDIRSPGLGDTAMYLCATSRGPAGHQETQYFGPGTRLLVL.

V gene TRBV9 combines with J gene TRBJ2-7; 7 positions match TRBD2. Germline V gives CDR1 SGDLS, CDR2 YYNGEE. CDR3 length: 14 amino acids. V lost 0 bases, J lost 9 bases, and 9 bases stayed unmatched. CDR3 residues: CASSVEAGEGRQYF. The CDR3 DNA sequence: TGTGCCAGCAGCGTAGAGGCGGGAGAGGGGAGGCAGTACTTC.

The table lists this clone with a few counts. The chain is built from TRBV5-6 and TRBJ1-3; D is uncertain. The CDR3 is made up of 12 amino acids. Germline-derived CDR1 and CDR2 are SGHDT and YYEEEE. V was trimmed by 4 bases and J by 4 bases, leaving 6 bases between them. CDR3 sequence (DNA): TGTGCCAGCAGCCTCCAGGGAAACACCATATATTTT. This gives the protein CASSLQGNTIYF.

The gene calls are TRBV28 and TRBJ2-7, with 9 bases identical to TRBD2. Germline values: CDR1 MDHEN, CDR2 SYDVKM. V lost 3 bases and J lost 0; bases outside the gene matches: 6. This CDR3 is 16 amino acids long. The CDR3 nucleotides read TGTGCCAGCAGTTTCAGTCTAGCGGGACTCTCCTACGAGCAGTACTTC. This sequence encodes CASSFSLAGLSYEQYF.

This clone was picked up one time. V gene TRBV30 combines with J gene TRBJ1-2, with unresolved D. Trimming took 4 bases from V and 13 from J, leaving 16 bases between them. The CDR3 consists of 11 residues. CDR1 and CDR2 from the germline V gene are GTSNPN and SVGIG (reference sequence). CDR3 DNA sequence: TGTGCCTGGACAAAGTCTATGTCCTCCACCTTC. Translating gives CAWTKSMSSTF.

J is TRBJ1-1 and V is TRBV30; the D gene is possibly TRBD1 (5 bases). Trimming took off 0 bases at V and 7 bases at J, with 12 bases between the two ends. Germline V gene sequence: CDR1 GTSNPN, CDR2 SVGIG (reference sequence). The CDR3 is 13 amino acids. The DNA for the CDR3 is TGTGCCTGGAGTGTTGCCAGGGCCATTGAAGCTTTCTTT. It encodes CAWSVARAIEAFF.

V usage is TRBV30 and J usage is TRBJ2-3; D is unclear. CDR3 size: 14 residues. The germline V gene encodes CDR1 GTSNPN and CDR2 SVGIG (reference sequence). Trimming took 2 bases from V and 0 from J, leaving 9 bases between them. This CDR3 reads CAWSPGGSTDTQYF. In DNA form, the CDR3 reads TGTGCCTGGAGTCCTGGCGGAAGCACAGATACGCAGTATTTT.